The clone carrying this T cell receptor (beta chain) was observed a single time. This entry comes from a study of blood T cell repertoires in COVID-19. Germline CDR1 is SGHRS and CDR2 is YFSETQ. The CDR3 spans 17 residues. Losses at the gene ends were 5 bases for V and 5 bases for J; bases not matched to a gene: 12. Measured with immunoSEQ multiplex PCR; TCRdb has only the in-frame clones, and not every one. The repertoire has 65,000 to 90,000 clones, about nine tenths of them found once; the top ten carry more than 8%. The V gene is TRBV5-1, the J gene TRBJ2-2; 10 bases map to TRBD1. Sequencing was carried out using peripheral blood. This clonotype originated in a middle-aged man with acute or convalescent COVID-19. CDR3 amino acids: CASRHGTGAFETGELFF. The DNA of the CDR3 is TGCGCCAGCAGACACGGGACAGGGGCCTTCGAAACCGGGGAGCTGTTTTTT.